This paragraph reports one T cell receptor (beta chain). Germline V CDR1 and CDR2: MNHEY, SVGAGI. Trimming removed 0 bases from V and 5 bases from J, with 8 bases in between. This CDR3 contains 14 residues. The sample comes from a study of OX40 agonist ivuxolimab in advanced cancers. Sequencing was performed with immunoSEQ multiplex PCR; in TCRdb, only in-frame clones are kept and a portion is missing. The data contain 65,000 to 95,000 clones, 70% to 90% of them seen just once; the ten biggest clones take up about 6%. The chain has TRBV6-5 and TRBJ2-1, with D possibly matching TRBD2 (5 bases). This clonotype originated in an adult with an advanced solid tumor such as melanoma, head and neck, liver or kidney cancer. The material was CD4+ or CD8+ T cells sorted from blood, obtained in a trial of the OX40 agonist ivuxolimab. CDR3 nucleotide sequence: TGTGCCAGCAGTTACTCAGGAGCGGACAATGAGCAGTTCTTC. Translating it yields CASSYSGADNEQFF.